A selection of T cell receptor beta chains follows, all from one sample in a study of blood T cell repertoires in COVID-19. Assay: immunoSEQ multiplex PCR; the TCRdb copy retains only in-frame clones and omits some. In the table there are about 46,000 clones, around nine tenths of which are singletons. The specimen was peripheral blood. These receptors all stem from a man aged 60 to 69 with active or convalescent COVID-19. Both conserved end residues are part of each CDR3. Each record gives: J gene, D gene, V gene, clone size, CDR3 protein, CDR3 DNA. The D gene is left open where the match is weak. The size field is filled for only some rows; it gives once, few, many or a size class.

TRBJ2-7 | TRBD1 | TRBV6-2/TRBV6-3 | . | CASSSPDRVRSYEQYF | TGTGCCAGCAGTTCTCCGGACAGGGTGAGGTCCTACGAGCAGTACTTC
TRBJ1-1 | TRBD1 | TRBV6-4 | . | CASSEGGVATEAFF | TGTGCCAGCAGTGAAGGGGGCGTAGCGACTGAAGCTTTCTTT
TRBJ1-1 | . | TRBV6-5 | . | CASSYGEGSAFF | TGTGCCAGCAGTTACGGGGAGGGGTCAGCTTTCTTT
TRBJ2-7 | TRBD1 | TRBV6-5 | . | CASAWTGSSYEQYF | TGTGCCAGCGCCTGGACAGGGAGCTCCTACGAGCAGTACTTC
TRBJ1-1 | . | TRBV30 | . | CAWSVGVNTEAFF | TGTGCCTGGAGTGTAGGAGTGAACACTGAAGCTTTCTTT
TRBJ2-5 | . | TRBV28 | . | CASSLLSSLRSQYF | TGTGCCAGCAGTTTATTGAGTAGCCTGAGATCCCAGTACTTC
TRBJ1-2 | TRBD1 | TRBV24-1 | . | CATSEPRTGEVSGYTF | TGTGCCACCAGTGAACCCCGGACAGGGGAAGTAAGTGGCTACACCTTC
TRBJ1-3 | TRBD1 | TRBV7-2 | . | CASSYKQGALSGNTIYF | TGTGCCAGCAGCTATAAACAGGGGGCGTTGTCAGGAAACACCATATATTTT
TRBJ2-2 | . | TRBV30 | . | CAWSVRWLENTGELFF | TGTGCCTGGAGTGTACGATGGCTAGAGAACACCGGGGAGCTGTTTTTT
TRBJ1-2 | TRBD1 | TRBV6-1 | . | CASSTTGGSGYGYTF | TGTGCCAGCAGTACAACAGGGGGCTCGGGCTATGGCTACACCTTC
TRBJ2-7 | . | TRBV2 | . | CASSDGSFGGEQYF | TGTGCCAGCAGTGATGGTTCCTTCGGCGGCGAGCAGTACTTC
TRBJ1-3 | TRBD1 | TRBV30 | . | CAWTYQTGAGNTIYF | TGTGCCTGGACCTATCAGACAGGGGCTGGAAACACCATATATTTT
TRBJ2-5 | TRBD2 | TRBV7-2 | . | CASSLGLAGGSGETQYF | TGTGCCAGCAGCTTAGGACTAGCGGGGGGCTCGGGGGAGACCCAGTACTTC
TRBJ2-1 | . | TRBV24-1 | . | CATSYREKQFF | TGTGCCACCAGTTACAGGGAAAAGCAGTTCTTC
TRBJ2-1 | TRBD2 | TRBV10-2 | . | CASSALASGGDYNEQFF | TGCGCCAGCAGTGCCCTGGCTAGCGGGGGGGACTACAATGAGCAGTTCTTC
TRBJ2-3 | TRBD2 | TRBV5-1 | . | CASSLPSGGAGTDTQYF | TGCGCCAGCAGCTTGCCTAGCGGGGGGGCCGGCACAGATACGCAGTATTTT
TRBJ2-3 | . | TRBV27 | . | CASGFPTAVVGAATQYF | TGTGCCAGCGGGTTCCCAACTGCGGTTGTGGGGGCTGCTACGCAGTATTTT
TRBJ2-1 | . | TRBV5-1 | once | CASSLQGPASNEQFF | TGCGCCAGCAGCTTGCAGGGGCCAGCATCTAATGAGCAGTTCTTC
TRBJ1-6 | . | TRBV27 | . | CASSLEWGLRNSPLHF | TGTGCCAGCAGTTTAGAGTGGGGACTCAGAAATTCACCCCTCCACTTT
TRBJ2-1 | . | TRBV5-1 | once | CASSLEGQNNEQFF | TGCGCCAGCAGCCTTGAAGGACAGAACAATGAGCAGTTCTTC
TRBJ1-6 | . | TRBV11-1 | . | CASSHGTLRGSPLHF | TGTGCCAGCAGCCATGGGACCCTGCGGGGGTCACCCCTCCACTTT
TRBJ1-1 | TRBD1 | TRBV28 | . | CASTFTQGGNTEAFF | TGTGCCAGCACCTTCACACAGGGGGGGAACACTGAAGCTTTCTTT
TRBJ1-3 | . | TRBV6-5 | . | CASSLLGSGNTIYF | TGTGCCAGCAGCCTACTCGGCTCTGGAAACACCATATATTTT
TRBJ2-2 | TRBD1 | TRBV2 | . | CASTGTGTGELFF | TGTGCCAGCACAGGGACAGGGACCGGGGAGCTGTTTTTT
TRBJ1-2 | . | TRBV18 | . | CASSHTGLGYGYTF | TGTGCCAGCTCTCATACAGGGTTGGGGTATGGCTACACCTTC
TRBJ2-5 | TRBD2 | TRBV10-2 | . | CASRATGTSAETQYF | TGCGCCAGCAGGGCCACCGGGACTAGTGCCGAGACCCAGTACTTC
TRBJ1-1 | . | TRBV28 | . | CASVFTGSTEAFF | TGTGCCAGCGTCTTCACAGGGTCCACTGAAGCTTTCTTT
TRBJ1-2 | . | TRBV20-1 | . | CSASLANYGYTF | TGCAGTGCCAGTTTGGCAAACTATGGCTACACCTTC
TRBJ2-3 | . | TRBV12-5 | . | CASGLAPQGRRSTDTQYF | TGTGCTAGTGGTTTGGCTCCACAGGGAAGGAGGAGCACAGATACGCAGTATTTT
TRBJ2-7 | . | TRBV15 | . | CATSREGVPYEQYF | TGTGCCACCAGCAGAGAAGGGGTCCCCTACGAGCAGTACTTC
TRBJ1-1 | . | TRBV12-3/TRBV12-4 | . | CASSSEGDTEAFF | TGTGCCAGCAGTTCGGAAGGGGACACTGAAGCTTTCTTT
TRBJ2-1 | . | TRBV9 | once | CASSVTPSYNEQFF | TGTGCCAGCAGCGTAACTCCGTCCTACAATGAGCAGTTCTTC
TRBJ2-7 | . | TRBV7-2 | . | CASSLTGFLYEQYF | TGTGCCAGCAGCTTAACGGGGTTTCTGTACGAGCAGTACTTC
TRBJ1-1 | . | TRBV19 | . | CASIPGLSGTEAFF | TGTGCCAGTATCCCGGGGTTATCGGGCACTGAAGCTTTCTTT
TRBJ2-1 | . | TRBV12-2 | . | CASLHVLVSYNEQFF | TGTGCAAGTCTCCACGTCCTAGTCTCCTACAATGAGCAGTTCTTC